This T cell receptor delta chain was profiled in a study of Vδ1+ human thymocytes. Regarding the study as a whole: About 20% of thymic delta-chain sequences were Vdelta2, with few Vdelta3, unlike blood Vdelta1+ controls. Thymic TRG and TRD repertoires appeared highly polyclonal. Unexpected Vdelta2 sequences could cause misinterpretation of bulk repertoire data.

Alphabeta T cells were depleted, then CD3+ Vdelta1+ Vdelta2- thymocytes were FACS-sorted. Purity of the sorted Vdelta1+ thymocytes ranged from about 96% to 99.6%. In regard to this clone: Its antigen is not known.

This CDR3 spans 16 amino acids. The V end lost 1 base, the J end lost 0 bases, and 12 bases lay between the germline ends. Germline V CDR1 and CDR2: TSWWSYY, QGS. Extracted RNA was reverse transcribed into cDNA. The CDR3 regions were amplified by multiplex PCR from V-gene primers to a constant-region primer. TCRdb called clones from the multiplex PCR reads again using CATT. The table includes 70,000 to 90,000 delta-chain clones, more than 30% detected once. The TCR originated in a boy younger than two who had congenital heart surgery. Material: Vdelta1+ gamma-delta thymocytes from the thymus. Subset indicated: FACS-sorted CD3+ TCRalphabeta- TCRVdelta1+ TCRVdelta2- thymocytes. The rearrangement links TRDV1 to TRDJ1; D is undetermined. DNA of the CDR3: TGTGCTCTTGGGGAACCACGATCCGTCAACACCGATAAACTCATCTTT. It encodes CALGEPRSVNTDKLIF.